Below, 27 T cell receptor beta chains from the same sample are listed, as sequenced in a study of regulatory T cells in long-lasting Graves disease. Time point of the sample: persistent/refractory GD, antithyroid drugs over 5 years with positive TRAb. PBMC-derived RNA was used for the TCR library. iRepertoire HTBI primers and Arm-PCR of CDR3 regions built TCR beta libraries. TCRdb reprocessed the multiplex PCR reads with MiXCR, giving one entry per CDR3 protein. The data hold some 430,000 distinct CDR3 sequences, with approximately 21% observed a single time. The sample in question was peripheral blood mononuclear cells (PBMCs), obtained when the disease was refractory, from a patient treated with antithyroid drugs. The receptors shown here come from a female donor with Graves disease.

This clonotype occurred many times. The chain is built from TRBV7-2 and TRBJ2-5; TRBD1 is a possible D gene (5 bases). V gave up 5 bases and J gave up 2 bases, with 12 bases separating them. Germline loops: CDR1 SGHTA, CDR2 FQGNSA. The CDR3 covers 14 residues. In DNA form, the CDR3 reads TGTGCCAGCAGCCCCGCGACAGTTCAAGAGACCCAGTACTTC. Translating gives CASSPATVQETQYF.

Ten or more counts support this clonotype. V gene TRBV2 combines with J gene TRBJ1-2, with TRBD1 identical over 7 bases. The germline V gene has CDR1 SNHLY and CDR2 FYNNEI. This CDR3 contains 13 residues. J gave up 2 bases and V 6 bases, and 3 bases lay outside the gene matches. This CDR3 reads CASSATGNYGYTF. CDR3 nucleotide sequence: TGTGCCAGCAGCGCGACAGGGAACTATGGCTACACCTTC. The full variable domain, in which reference TRBV2 and TRBJ1-2 provide the parts outside the CDR3, is EPEVTQTPSHQVTQMGQEVILRCVPISNHLYFYWYRQILGQKVEFLVSFYNNEISEKSEIFDDQFSVERPDGSNFTLKIRSTKLEDSAMYFCASSATGNYGYTFGSGTRLTVV.

The chain's CDR3 is CALKGRPTYGYTF. CDR3 sequence (DNA): TGTGCCTTGAAAGGGAGACCCACCTATGGCTACACCTTC. The chain carries TRBV7-9 and TRBJ1-2; D call uncertain. CDR3 size: 13 residues. Trimming took off 11 bases at V and 4 bases at J, with 17 bases between the two ends. From germline, CDR1 is SEHNR and CDR2 FQNEAQ (reference sequence).

The chain recombines TRBV6-2 or TRBV6-3 with TRBJ2-7, with 8 bases lining up with TRBD1. The CDR3 consists of 14 residues. Trimming at V came to 1 base and at J to 5 bases, leaving 4 bases not matched to a gene. Germline V gives CDR1 MNHEY, CDR2 SVGEGT. CDR3 protein: CASSYYGQGNEQYF. In DNA form, the CDR3 reads TGTGCCAGCAGTTACTATGGACAGGGCAACGAGCAGTACTTC.

This chain joins TRBV12-3 or TRBV12-4 and TRBJ2-5; 11 nucleotides agree with TRBD1. V lost 6 bases and J lost 5; bases outside the gene matches: 11. CDR3 length equals 16 residues. CDR3 in DNA: TGTGCCAGCAGCCGAACTGGACAGGGGGCGCGGGAGACCCAGTACTTC. This translates into CASSRTGQGARETQYF.

This rearrangement joins TRBV11-3 to TRBJ2-5; TRBD2 matches at 11 bases. The CDR3 covers 19 residues. Per the germline V gene, CDR1 is SGHNT and CDR2 is YENEEA. The V gene end was trimmed by 0 bases and the J gene end by 6 bases; junction bases not matched to a gene: 15. The DNA of the CDR3 is TGTGCCAGCAGCTTAGATCAATTGGCTAGCGGGAGGCCGGGGAAGACCCAGTACTTC. Amino acids: CASSLDQLASGRPGKTQYF. The full variable domain, its missing parts supplied by reference TRBV11-3 and TRBJ2-5, is EAGVVQSPRYKIIEKKQPVAFWCNPISGHNTLYWYLQNLGQGPELLIRYENEEAVDDSQLPKDRFSAERLKGVDSTLKIQPAELGDSAVYLCASSLDQLASGRPGKTQYFGPGTRLLVL.

This clonotype has at least ten counts. This chain links TRBV6-1 with TRBJ1-4; no clear D. V lost 5 bases, J lost 8 bases, and 9 bases lay in between. Germline V gene lookup returns CDR1 MNHNS and CDR2 SASEGT. The CDR3 is 12 residues long. For the CDR3, the DNA is TGTGCCAGCAGTCCTTTAGACGAAAAACTGTTTTTT. This encodes CASSPLDEKLFF.

The chain combines TRBV7-8 with TRBJ2-7, with D perhaps TRBD1 (6 bases). The length of the CDR3 is 13 residues. From germline, CDR1 is SGHVS and CDR2 FQNEAQ. V lost 5 bases to trimming and J lost 2 bases, with 10 bases between them. Here the CDR3 DNA reads TGTGCCAGCAGCATTGGGGGCCCCTACGAGCAGTACTTC. Its translation is CASSIGGPYEQYF.

V and J are TRBV5-5 and TRBJ1-2, with a possible D match to TRBD1 (6 bases). Germline values: CDR1 SGHKS, CDR2 YYEKEE (reference sequence). Trimming pared 2 bases from V and 3 bases from J, leaving 14 bases between. The CDR3 has 15 residues. The CDR3 protein is CASSFFPGADYGYTF. CDR3 bases: TGTGCCAGCAGCTTTTTTCCAGGGGCCGACTATGGCTACACCTTC.

The V call is TRBV30, the J call TRBJ1-1; D is unresolved. There are 16 residues in the CDR3. Trimming took 0 bases from V and 4 from J, leaving 18 bases between them. Per germline, CDR1 GTSNPN and CDR2 SVGIG (reference sequence). The CDR3 region has the DNA TGTGCCTGGAGTGTGTGGGCCTCTACCCCCGGCACTGAAGCTTTCTTT. This translates into CAWSVWASTPGTEAFF.

The genes are TRBV15 and TRBJ2-5, with 9 bases lining up with TRBD2. The CDR3 is made up of 15 amino acids. With V trimmed by 0 bases and J by 6 bases, 5 bases remained unmatched. Germline V gene sequence: CDR1 LNHNV, CDR2 YYDKDF (reference sequence). DNA of the CDR3: TGTGCCACCAGCAGAGACGTGCTAGCGGGGAAGACCCAGTACTTC. It is translated as CATSRDVLAGKTQYF.

This clonotype was detected only once. V usage is TRBV3-1 and J usage is TRBJ2-1; 12 nucleotides align to TRBD2. The V gene's germline CDR1 is LGHDT and CDR2 YNNKEL (reference sequence). The CDR3 is 17 residues long. The trim removed 3 bases at V and 1 base at J, leaving 4 bases unmatched. CDR3 DNA sequence: TGTGCCAGCAGCCAGGACCTAGCGGGAGGGTCCTACAATGAGCAGTTCTTC. It specifies CASSQDLAGGSYNEQFF.

This clonotype was picked up many times. The V gene is TRBV2, the J gene TRBJ2-7; TRBD1 aligns across 8 bases. The CDR3 consists of 13 residues. V was clipped by 6 bases and J by 7 bases; unmatched bases: 8. Germline-derived CDR1 and CDR2 are SNHLY and FYNNEI. The CDR3 DNA follows: TGTGCCAGCAGGATCACAGGGGGTTGGGAGCAGTACTTC. Translated, it gives CASRITGGWEQYF.

The chain carries TRBV6-1 and TRBJ2-7; no reliable D call. CDR1 and CDR2 (germline): MNHNS, SASEGT. Trimming removed 6 bases from V and 5 bases from J, with 20 bases in between. This CDR3 comprises 15 residues. This CDR3 reads CASSNLGPRMNEQYF. The CDR3, as DNA: TGTGCCAGCAGCAACCTCGGACCGCGAATGAACGAGCAGTACTTC.

This clonotype was counted between two and nine times. V gene TRBV6-2 or TRBV6-3 combines with J gene TRBJ2-5, with D possibly TRBD2 on 7 matching bases. The CDR3 is 16 residues long. Germline CDR1 reads MNHEY; CDR2 reads SVGEGT. V dropped 4 bases and J dropped 4 bases, with 19 bases sitting between them. In DNA form, the CDR3 reads TGTGCCAGCAGTTTTCGTTTACGGGGGGCGCGAGAGACCCAGTACTTC. It specifies CASSFRLRGARETQYF.

The J gene is TRBJ2-7, the V gene TRBV5-6, with D hard to call. This CDR3 is 14 amino acids long. The V and J ends lost 2 bases and 0 bases respectively, with 9 bases between them. Germline V gene data show CDR1 as SGHDT and CDR2 as YYEEEE. In DNA, the CDR3 is TGTGCCAGCAGCTTCCAGCTGAGCTCCTACGAGCAGTACTTC. It yields the protein CASSFQLSSYEQYF.

The table lists this clonotype with many counts. The chain links TRBV15 to TRBJ1-6; D gene unclear. Germline CDR1 and CDR2: LNHNV and YYDKDF (reference sequence). The CDR3 has 13 residues. V dropped 1 base and J dropped 7 bases, with 5 bases sitting between them. CDR3 in amino acids: CATSRGFNSPLHF. CDR3 DNA: TGTGCCACCAGCAGAGGTTTCAATTCACCCCTCCACTTT. The full variable domain, its missing parts supplied by reference TRBV15 and TRBJ1-6, is DAMVIQNPRYQVTQFGKPVTLSCSQTLNHNVMYWYQQKSSQAPKLLFHYYDKDFNNEADTPDNFQSRRPNTSFCFLDIRSPGLGDTAMYLCATSRGFNSPLHFGNGTRLTVT.

The chain links TRBV20-1 to TRBJ1-5, with 8 bases identical to TRBD1. The CDR3 is 17 residues long. CDR1 and CDR2 (germline): DFQATT, SNEGSKA (reference sequence). The V and J ends lost 6 bases and 0 bases, in that order; junction bases with no gene match: 13. CDR3 in DNA: TGCAGTGCGCCCCGGGACAGGTCTTCCTATAGCAATCAGCCCCAGCATTTT. Translating it yields CSAPRDRSSYSNQPQHF.

This clonotype was recorded at least ten times. The chain carries TRBV20-1 and TRBJ1-1; 9 bases agree with TRBD1. Per germline, CDR1 DFQATT and CDR2 SNEGSKA (reference sequence). This CDR3 region has 17 residues. V gave up 0 bases and J gave up 6 bases; unmatched junction bases: 14. In DNA, the CDR3 is TGCAGTGCTAGAGACCCAATAGCGAGGACAGGGGAATCTGAAGCTTTCTTT. This translates into CSARDPIARTGESEAFF.

This clonotype was counted many times. V is TRBV5-1 and J is TRBJ1-6; possible D gene TRBD1, 5 bases. The germline gives CDR1 SGHRS, CDR2 YFSETQ. Trimming pared 3 bases from V and 9 bases from J, leaving 13 bases between. This CDR3 contains 14 residues. The CDR3 loop is CASSSAGRVSPLHF. The CDR3 DNA reads TGCGCCAGCAGCTCTGCAGGGAGGGTTTCACCCCTCCACTTT.

The chain links TRBV3-1 to TRBJ2-2; D is undetermined. The CDR3 runs to 15 residues. V was pared by 4 bases and J by 0 bases, with 9 bases between. CDR1 is LGHDT, CDR2 YNNKEL, per germline (reference sequence). The CDR3: CASSPLYTNTGELFF. CDR3 bases: TGTGCCAGCAGCCCCCTCTACACGAACACCGGGGAGCTGTTTTTT.

This clonotype turned up a few times. This chain uses TRBV24-1 with TRBJ2-2, with 11 bases fitting TRBD1. This CDR3 comprises 16 residues. Germline CDR1 KGHDR, CDR2 SFDVKD. Germline trimming cut 4 bases from V and 7 bases from J; bases unmatched to any gene: 7. CDR3 sequence: CATSDWGQGGGGELFF. Written as DNA, the CDR3 is TGTGCCACCAGTGACTGGGGACAGGGGGGCGGCGGGGAGCTGTTTTTT.

V usage is TRBV19 and J usage is TRBJ1-1; no clear D. Trimming shortened V by 9 bases and J by 6 bases, and 14 bases separated the two germline ends. Germline assignment: CDR1 LNHDA and CDR2 SQIVND (reference sequence). CDR3 length: 12 residues. As DNA, the CDR3 is TGTGCCAGCAGACGCGGAGGTCCTGAAGCTTTCTTT. Translating gives CASRRGGPEAFF.

The gene calls are TRBV20-1 and TRBJ2-7; D possibly uses TRBD1 or TRBD2 (5 bases each). The length of the CDR3 is 18 residues. V lost 0 bases and J 1 base, leaving 22 bases between the germline ends. Germline CDR1 and CDR2: DFQATT and SNEGSKA (reference sequence). Written as DNA, the CDR3 is TGCAGTGCTAGAGATTTATTCCGGGACGGAGAGCTGTCCTACGAGCAGTACTTC. This sequence encodes CSARDLFRDGELSYEQYF.

CDR3 sequence reads: CATSRDRPNTGELFF. CDR3 DNA sequence: TGTGCCACCAGCCGGGACAGACCGAACACCGGGGAGCTGTTTTTT. This sequence joins TRBV15 and TRBJ2-2, with 7 bases fitting TRBD1. Germline V gives CDR1 LNHNV, CDR2 YYDKDF (reference sequence). Trimming removed 5 bases from V and 0 bases from J; junction bases left unmatched: 3. CDR3 length: 15 residues.

This clonotype has ten or more counts. The gene calls are TRBV28 and TRBJ1-1, with D uncertain. With 4 bases removed from V and 1 base from J, the gap between germline ends came to 1 base. CDR3 length equals 11 residues. Germline V gives CDR1 MDHEN, CDR2 SYDVKM. CDR3 coding DNA: TGTGCCAGCAGTTCGAACACTGAAGCTTTCTTT. Its protein product is CASSSNTEAFF.

Ten or more counts support this clonotype. The chain couples TRBV7-2 to TRBJ2-7; the match to TRBD1 covers 9 bases. CDR1 and CDR2 from the germline V gene are SGHTA and FQGNSA. The CDR3 is 17 amino acids. V shed 5 bases and J 3 bases; nucleotides not matched to a gene: 14. The CDR3 DNA follows: TGTGCCAGCAGCGAGACCGGGACAGGGCCCAACTTCTACGAGCAGTACTTC. Amino acid sequence: CASSETGTGPNFYEQYF. The entire variable domain, with the rest obtained from reference TRBV7-2 and TRBJ2-7, is as follows: GAGVSQSPSNKVTEKGKDVELRCDPISGHTALYWYRQSLGQGLEFLIYFQGNSAPDKSGLPSDRFSAERTGGSVSTLTIQRTQQEDSAVYLCASSETGTGPNFYEQYFGPGTRLTVT.